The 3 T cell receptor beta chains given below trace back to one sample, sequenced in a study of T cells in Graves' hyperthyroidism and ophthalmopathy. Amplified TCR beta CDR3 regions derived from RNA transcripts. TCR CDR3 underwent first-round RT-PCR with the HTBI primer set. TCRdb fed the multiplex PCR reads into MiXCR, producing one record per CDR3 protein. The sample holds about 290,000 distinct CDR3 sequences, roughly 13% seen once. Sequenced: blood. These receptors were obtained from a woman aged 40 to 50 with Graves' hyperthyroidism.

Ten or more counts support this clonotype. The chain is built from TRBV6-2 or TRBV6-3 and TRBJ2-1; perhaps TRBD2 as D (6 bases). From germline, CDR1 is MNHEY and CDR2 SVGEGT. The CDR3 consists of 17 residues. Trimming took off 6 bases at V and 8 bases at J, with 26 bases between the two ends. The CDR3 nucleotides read TGTGCCAGCAGCCCAGTTCGTGCGGGATGGAGCTCGGATGAGCAGTTCTTC. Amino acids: CASSPVRAGWSSDEQFF.

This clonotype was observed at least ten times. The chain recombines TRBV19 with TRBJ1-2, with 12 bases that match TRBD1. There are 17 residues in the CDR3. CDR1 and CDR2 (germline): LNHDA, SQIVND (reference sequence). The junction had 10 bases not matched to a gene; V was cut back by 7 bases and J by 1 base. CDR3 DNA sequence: TGTGCCAGTATCTTCAGGGACAGGGGGCGAAATAACTATGGCTACACCTTC. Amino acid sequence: CASIFRDRGRNNYGYTF.

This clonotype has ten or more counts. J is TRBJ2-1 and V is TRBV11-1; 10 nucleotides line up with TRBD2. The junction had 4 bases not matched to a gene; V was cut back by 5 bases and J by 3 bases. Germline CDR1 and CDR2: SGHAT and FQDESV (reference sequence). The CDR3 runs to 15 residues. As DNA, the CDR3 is TGTGCCAGCAGCCACAGCGGGAGGGTCTACAATGAGCAGTTCTTC. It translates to CASSHSGRVYNEQFF.